Shown below are 13 T cell receptor beta chains from a single sample sequenced in a study of blood T cell repertoires in COVID-19 (TCRdb year 2020). Libraries were made using the immunoSEQ multiplex PCR assay. TCRdb obtained this table from immuneACCESS and retained in-frame rearrangements with V and J assigned. These tables miss some clones; where compared with another copy, unresolved V genes account for less than half of the shortfall, and the remainder is unexplained. In this sample the table shows around 310,000 clones, roughly 90% of which occur a single time. The ten largest clones capture roughly a tenth of the sample. Input material: PBMCs or T cells enriched from blood (not recorded which). These receptors originate from a woman aged 30 to 39 who had recovered from COVID-19.

V is TRBV18 and J is TRBJ1-2, with D perhaps matching TRBD1 (5 bases). The CDR3 has 13 amino acids. Trimming shortened V by 3 bases and J by 7 bases, and 12 bases separated the two germline ends. Looked up from germline, CDR1 is KGHSH and CDR2 is LQKENI. The CDR3 spells CASSPGPAGGYTF. CDR3 sequence (DNA): TGTGCCAGCTCACCGGGGCCGGCCGGTGGCTACACCTTC.

The chain has TRBV9 and TRBJ2-1; 9 positions agree with TRBD2. This CDR3 spans 15 amino acids. Germline assignment: CDR1 SGDLS and CDR2 YYNGEE. J lost 0 bases, V lost 3 bases, and 1 base had no gene match. The CDR3 DNA reads TGTGCCAGCAGCGCTAGCGGGACCTCCTACAATGAGCAGTTCTTC. Protein product: CASSASGTSYNEQFF. Supplemented by reference TRBV9 and TRBJ2-1, the full variable domain reads DSGVTQTPKHLITATGQRVTLRCSPRSGDLSVYWYQQSLDQGLQFLIQYYNGEERAKGNILERFSAQQFPDLHSELNLSSLELGDSALYFCASSASGTSYNEQFFGPGTRLTVL.

In nucleotides, the CDR3 is TGCACCAGCAGCCAAGCAAGAGAGAAGGGGGAGGGTCACAATGAGCAGTTCTTC. Translating it yields CTSSQAREKGEGHNEQFF. This rearrangement joins TRBV1 to TRBJ2-1; TRBD2, as called in the table, went unchecked against the DNA. TRBV1 is described as a pseudogene. The CDR3 has 18 amino acids.

The genes are TRBV6-5 and TRBJ2-7; 12 bases align to TRBD2. The CDR3 sequence is 14 residues long. The germline CDR1 and CDR2 sequences are MNHEY and SVGAGI. V dropped 4 bases and J dropped 10; count of bases not matched to a gene: 8. This CDR3 reads CASSLTSGSYFQYF. As DNA, the CDR3 is TGTGCCAGCAGTTTGACTAGCGGGAGTTATTTCCAGTACTTC.

This sequence joins TRBV7-2 and TRBJ2-7; 8 nucleotides line up with TRBD1. The ends lost 0 bases at V and 3 bases at J; junction bases unmatched: 4. Germline assignment: CDR1 SGHTA and CDR2 FQGNSA. This CDR3 is 15 amino acids long. CDR3 sequence: CASSLAPGTGYEQYF. The DNA of the CDR3 is TGTGCCAGCAGCTTAGCGCCCGGGACAGGCTACGAGCAGTACTTC. The entire variable domain, with the rest obtained from reference TRBV7-2 and TRBJ2-7, is as follows: GAGVSQSPSNKVTEKGKDVELRCDPISGHTALYWYRQSLGQGLEFLIYFQGNSAPDKSGLPSDRFSAERTGGSVSTLTIQRTQQEDSAVYLCASSLAPGTGYEQYFGPGTRLTVT.

The chain couples TRBV6-5 to TRBJ1-2; TRBD1 matches at 9 bases. V lost 0 bases to trimming and J lost 5 bases; unmatched junction nucleotides: 4. Germline-derived CDR1 and CDR2 are MNHEY and SVGAGI. The CDR3 has 15 residues. The CDR3 nucleotides read TGTGCCAGCAGTTACTCCGGGACAGGGTTGTATGGCTACACCTTC. Protein product: CASSYSGTGLYGYTF.

V usage is TRBV11-2 and J usage is TRBJ2-7; maybe TRBD2 (6 bases). In germline, CDR1 is SGHAT, CDR2 FQNNGV. The CDR3 is 15 amino acids. V gave up 3 bases and J gave up 2 bases, with 14 bases separating them. The CDR3 sequence: CASSFRRERAYEQYF. The CDR3 DNA sequence: TGTGCCAGCAGCTTCAGGAGGGAAAGGGCCTACGAGCAGTACTTC. The full variable domain, its missing parts supplied by reference TRBV11-2 and TRBJ2-7, is EAGVAQSPRYKIIEKRQSVAFWCNPISGHATLYWYQQILGQGPKLLIQFQNNGVVDDSQLPKDRFSAERLKGVDSTLKIQPAKLEDSAVYLCASSFRRERAYEQYFGPGTRLTVT.

The chain's CDR3 is CATTGQGLSYRGYTF. The CDR3 DNA sequence: TGTGCCACCACGGGACAGGGGCTTTCCTATCGGGGCTACACCTTC. The chain combines TRBV7-9 with TRBJ1-2; TRBD1 aligns across 10 bases. This CDR3 comprises 15 residues. CDR1 is SEHNR and CDR2 is FQNEAQ in the germline V gene (reference sequence). V was clipped by 10 bases and J by 8 bases; unmatched bases: 16.

V is TRBV7-2 and J is TRBJ2-5; a possible D gene is TRBD2 (5 bases). CDR1 is SGHTA, CDR2 FQGNSA, per germline. The CDR3 runs to 12 residues. V was shortened by 5 bases and J by 13 bases, with 17 bases between the two germline ends. The CDR3 is CASSLSGAGGYF. CDR3 in DNA: TGTGCCAGCAGCCTGAGCGGAGCCGGTGGGTACTTC.

The chain couples TRBV4-3 to TRBJ2-1; TRBD2 agrees at 13 bases. Unmatched junction bases numbered 18, after V lost 4 bases and J lost 6 bases. Germline assignment: CDR1 LGHNA and CDR2 YSLEER. The CDR3 has 20 residues. The CDR3 DNA reads as TGCGCCAGCAGCCCTCACGGACTAGCGGGAGCCCCGACCTCCGGCAATGAGCAGTTCTTC. Residues: CASSPHGLAGAPTSGNEQFF.

The genes are TRBV19 and TRBJ1-2, with D perhaps matching TRBD1 (5 bases). From germline, CDR1 is LNHDA and CDR2 SQIVND (reference sequence). Trimming took 2 bases from V and 4 from J, leaving 17 bases between them. The CDR3 runs 16 residues. The CDR3 nucleotides are TGTGCCAGTAGTATACGAAAAAACAGGATCCTCTATGGCTACACCTTC. Translated: CASSIRKNRILYGYTF.

The chain combines TRBV5-8 with TRBJ2-7; TRBD1 matches at 7 bases. The V segment lost 4 bases and the J segment 2 bases; nucleotides outside the gene matches: 6. The CDR3 contains 14 residues. The germline gives CDR1 SGHTS, CDR2 YDEGEE. CDR3 loop: CASSQRQGTYEQYF. CDR3 nucleotides: TGTGCCAGCAGCCAGAGACAGGGCACCTACGAGCAGTACTTC.

V usage is TRBV28 and J usage is TRBJ2-7; 9 bases agree with TRBD1. The V segment lost 6 bases and the J segment 7 bases; nucleotides outside the gene matches: 13. This CDR3 has 15 residues. CDR1 MDHEN and CDR2 SYDVKM come from the germline V gene. The DNA for the CDR3 is TGTGCCAGCAGCACTACCGGGACAGGGCTAGAAGAGCAGTACTTC. This gives the protein CASSTTGTGLEEQYF.